Listed here is a single T cell receptor beta chain. Its antigen is not known. The table came from immunoSEQ multiplex PCR; TCRdb's copy has only in-frame clones and leaves some out. The data contain about 37,000 clones, about 90% of them seen just once; the ten biggest clones take up 15% to 20%. The sample originates from a study of OX40 agonist ivuxolimab in advanced cancers. Looking at the study overall: With a range of roughly 20 to 80, age averaged roughly 60 years, and around 80% were male. Study-wide findings and caveats: Nonresponders, in some cases, also had low normalized T-cell clonal expansion.

This CDR3 spans 16 amino acids. Per the germline V gene, CDR1 is MGHRA and CDR2 is YSYEKL. Trimming pared 3 bases from V and 1 base from J, leaving 12 bases between. The sample here was CD4+ or CD8+ T cells sorted from blood, taken in a trial of the OX40 agonist ivuxolimab. The source of this sequence is an adult with an advanced solid tumor such as melanoma, head and neck, liver or kidney cancer. The chain joins TRBV4-1 to TRBJ2-2, with D perhaps TRBD2 (5 bases). The CDR3 sequence: CASSHPRAGNTGELFF. The CDR3 DNA reads as TGCGCCAGCAGCCACCCGAGGGCCGGGAACACCGGGGAGCTGTTTTTT.